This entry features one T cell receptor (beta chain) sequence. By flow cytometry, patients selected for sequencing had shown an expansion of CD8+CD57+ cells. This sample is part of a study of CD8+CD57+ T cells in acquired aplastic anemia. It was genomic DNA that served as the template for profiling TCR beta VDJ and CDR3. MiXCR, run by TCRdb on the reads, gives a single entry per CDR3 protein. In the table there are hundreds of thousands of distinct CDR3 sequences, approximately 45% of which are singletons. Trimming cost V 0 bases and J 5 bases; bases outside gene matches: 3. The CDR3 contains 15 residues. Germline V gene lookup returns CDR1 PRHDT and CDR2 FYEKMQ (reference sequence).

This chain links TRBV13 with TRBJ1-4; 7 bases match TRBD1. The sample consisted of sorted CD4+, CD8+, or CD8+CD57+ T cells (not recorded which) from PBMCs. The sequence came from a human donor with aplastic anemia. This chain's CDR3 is CASSLGTGYNEKLFF. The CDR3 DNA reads TGTGCCAGCAGCTTAGGGACAGGGTACAATGAAAAACTGTTTTTT.